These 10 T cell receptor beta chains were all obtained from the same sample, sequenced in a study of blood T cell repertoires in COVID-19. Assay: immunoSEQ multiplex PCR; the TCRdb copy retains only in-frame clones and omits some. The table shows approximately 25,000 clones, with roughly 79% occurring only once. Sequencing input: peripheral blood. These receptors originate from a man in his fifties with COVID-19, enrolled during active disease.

CDR3 amino acids: CASQGLSGNTIYF. DNA of the CDR3: TGTGCCAGTCAGGGGCTCTCTGGAAACACCATATATTTT. This chain uses TRBV27 with TRBJ1-3; tentative D call: TRBD1 (6 bases). Germline-derived CDR1 and CDR2 are MNHEY and SMNVEV (reference sequence). CDR3 length equals 13 residues. V lost 9 bases, J lost 0 bases, and 9 bases lay in between.

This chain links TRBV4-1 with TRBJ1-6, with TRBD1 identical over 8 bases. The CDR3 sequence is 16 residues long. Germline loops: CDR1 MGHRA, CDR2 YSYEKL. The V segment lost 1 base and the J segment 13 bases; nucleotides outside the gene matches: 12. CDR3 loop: CASSQAGTGDLGPLHF. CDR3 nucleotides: TGCGCCAGCAGCCAAGCCGGGACAGGCGATTTGGGTCCCCTCCACTTT.

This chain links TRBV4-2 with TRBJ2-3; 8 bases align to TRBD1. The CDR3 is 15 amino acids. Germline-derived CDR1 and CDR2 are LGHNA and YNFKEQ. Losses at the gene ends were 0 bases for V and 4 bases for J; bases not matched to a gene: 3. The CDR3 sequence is CASSQDLQGADTQYF. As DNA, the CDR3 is TGTGCCAGCAGCCAAGATCTACAGGGGGCAGATACGCAGTATTTT.

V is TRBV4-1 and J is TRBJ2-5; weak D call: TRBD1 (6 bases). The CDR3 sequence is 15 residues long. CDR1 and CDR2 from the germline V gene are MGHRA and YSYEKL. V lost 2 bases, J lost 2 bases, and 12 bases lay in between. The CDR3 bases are TGCGCCAGCAGCCAAACTGACAGGAGGCAAGAGACCCAGTACTTC. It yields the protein CASSQTDRRQETQYF.

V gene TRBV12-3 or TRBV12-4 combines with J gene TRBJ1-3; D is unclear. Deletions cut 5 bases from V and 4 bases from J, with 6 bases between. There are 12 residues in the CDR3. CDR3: CASSVAGNTIYF. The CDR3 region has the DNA TGTGCCAGCAGTGTCGCGGGAAACACCATATATTTT.

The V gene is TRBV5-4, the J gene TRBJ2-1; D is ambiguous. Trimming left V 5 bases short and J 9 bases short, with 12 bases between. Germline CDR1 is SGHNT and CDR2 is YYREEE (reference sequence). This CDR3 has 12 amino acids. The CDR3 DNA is TGTGCCAGCAGTCCCCTCCCAGGTGAGCAGTTCTTC. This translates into CASSPLPGEQFF.

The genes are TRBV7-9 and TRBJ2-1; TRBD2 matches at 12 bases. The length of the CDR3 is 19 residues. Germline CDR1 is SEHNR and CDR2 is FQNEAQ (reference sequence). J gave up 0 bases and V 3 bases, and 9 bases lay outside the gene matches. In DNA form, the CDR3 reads TGTGCCAGCAGCTTGGTGGGACTAGCGGGCGTGAGCTCCTACAATGAGCAGTTCTTC. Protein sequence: CASSLVGLAGVSSYNEQFF. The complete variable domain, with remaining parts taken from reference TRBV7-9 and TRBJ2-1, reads DTGVSQNPRHKITKRGQNVTFRCDPISEHNRLYWYRQTLGQGPEFLTYFQNEAQLEKSRLLSDRFSAERPKGSFSTLEIQRTEQGDSAMYLCASSLVGLAGVSSYNEQFFGPGTRLTVL.

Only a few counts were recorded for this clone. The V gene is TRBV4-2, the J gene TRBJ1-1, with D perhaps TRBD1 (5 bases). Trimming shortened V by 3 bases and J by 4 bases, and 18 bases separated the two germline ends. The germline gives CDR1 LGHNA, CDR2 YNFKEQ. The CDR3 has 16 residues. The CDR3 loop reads CASSHKEGVGGTEAFF. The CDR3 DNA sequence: TGTGCCAGCAGCCATAAAGAAGGGGTTGGTGGCACTGAAGCTTTCTTT.

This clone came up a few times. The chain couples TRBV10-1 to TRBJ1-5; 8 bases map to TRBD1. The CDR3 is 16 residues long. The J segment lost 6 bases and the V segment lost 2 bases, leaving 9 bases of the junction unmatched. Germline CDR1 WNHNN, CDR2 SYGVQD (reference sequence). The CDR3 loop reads CASSEPTGGAAQPQHF. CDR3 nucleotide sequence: TGCGCCAGCAGTGAGCCAACAGGGGGGGCGGCTCAGCCCCAGCATTTT.

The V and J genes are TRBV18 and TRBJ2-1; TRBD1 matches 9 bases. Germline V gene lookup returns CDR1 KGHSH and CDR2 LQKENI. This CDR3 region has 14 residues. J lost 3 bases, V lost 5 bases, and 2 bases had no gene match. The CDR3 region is CASSRTGDYNEQFF. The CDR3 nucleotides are TGTGCCAGCTCAAGGACAGGGGACTACAATGAGCAGTTCTTC.